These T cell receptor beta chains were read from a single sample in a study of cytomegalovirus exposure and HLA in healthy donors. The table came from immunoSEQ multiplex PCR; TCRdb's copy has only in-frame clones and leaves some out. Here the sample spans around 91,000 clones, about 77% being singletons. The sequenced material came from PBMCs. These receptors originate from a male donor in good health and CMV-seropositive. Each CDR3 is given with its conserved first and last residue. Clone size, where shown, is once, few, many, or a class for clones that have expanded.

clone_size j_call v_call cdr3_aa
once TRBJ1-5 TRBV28 CASTPGQGTRQPQHF
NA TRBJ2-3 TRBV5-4 CASSSSTDTQYF
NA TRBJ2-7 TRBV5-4 CASSLYGNTYEQYF
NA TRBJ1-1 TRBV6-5 CASSYGTGVRTEAFF
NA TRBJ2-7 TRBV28 CASSLQGHEQYF
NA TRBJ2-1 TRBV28 CASSLGRGPGEQFF
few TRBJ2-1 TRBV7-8 CASSFGLFGTGDYNEQFF
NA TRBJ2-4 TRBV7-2 CASSPTAIAGRNIQYF
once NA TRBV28 CASTGSHEQYF
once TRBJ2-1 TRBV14 CASSLAWGLSWEQFF
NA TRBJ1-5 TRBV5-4 CASSRVPNQPQHF
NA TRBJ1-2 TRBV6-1 CASSRRGNGYTF
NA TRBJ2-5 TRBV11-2 CASRTLRGQGKGRPPTQYF
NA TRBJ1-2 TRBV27 CASSFGGAVGYTF
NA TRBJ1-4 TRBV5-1 CASRVDSTNEKLFF
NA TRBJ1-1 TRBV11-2 CASSPHRSLNTEAFF
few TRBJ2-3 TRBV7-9 CASSPRLAQTDTQYF
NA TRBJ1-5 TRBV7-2 CASSLGGRDQPQHF
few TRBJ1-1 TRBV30 CAWEGPAGAFF
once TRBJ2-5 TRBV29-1 CSVGLAGIKETQYF
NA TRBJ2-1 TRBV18 CASSPGTSYNEQFF
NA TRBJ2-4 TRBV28 CASSSQGRKNIQYF
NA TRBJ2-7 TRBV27 CASSSRVDRAKSSYEQYF